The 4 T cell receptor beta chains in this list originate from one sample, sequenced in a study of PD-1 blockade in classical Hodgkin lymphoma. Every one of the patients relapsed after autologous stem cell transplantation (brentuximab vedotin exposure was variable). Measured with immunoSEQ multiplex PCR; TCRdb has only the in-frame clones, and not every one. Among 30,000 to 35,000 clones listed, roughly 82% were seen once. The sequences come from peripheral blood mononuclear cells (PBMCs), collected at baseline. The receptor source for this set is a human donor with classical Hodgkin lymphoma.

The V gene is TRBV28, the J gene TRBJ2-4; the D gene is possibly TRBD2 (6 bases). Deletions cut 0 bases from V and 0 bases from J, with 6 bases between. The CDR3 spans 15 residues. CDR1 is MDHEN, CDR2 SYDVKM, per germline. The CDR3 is CASSLWGLAKNIQYF. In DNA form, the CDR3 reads TGTGCCAGCAGTTTATGGGGACTAGCCAAAAACATTCAGTACTTC.

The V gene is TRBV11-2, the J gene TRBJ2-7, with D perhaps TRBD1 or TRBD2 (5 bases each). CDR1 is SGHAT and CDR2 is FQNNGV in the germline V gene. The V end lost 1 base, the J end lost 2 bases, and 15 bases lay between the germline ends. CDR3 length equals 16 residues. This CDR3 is CASSLGFGTRPYEQYF. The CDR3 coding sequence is TGTGCCAGCAGCTTAGGGTTCGGGACCCGACCCTACGAGCAGTACTTC.

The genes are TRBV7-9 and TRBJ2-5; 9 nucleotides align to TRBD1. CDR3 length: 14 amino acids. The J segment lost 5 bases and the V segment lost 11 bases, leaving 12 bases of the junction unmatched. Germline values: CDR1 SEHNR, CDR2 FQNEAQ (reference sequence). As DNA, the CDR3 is TGTGCCGGAATCCGGGACAGGGTATCGGAGACCCAGTACTTC. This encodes CAGIRDRVSETQYF.

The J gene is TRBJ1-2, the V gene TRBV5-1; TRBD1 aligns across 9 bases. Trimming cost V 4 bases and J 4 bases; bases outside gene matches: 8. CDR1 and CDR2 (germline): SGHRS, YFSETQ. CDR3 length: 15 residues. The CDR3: CASSPQGALSYGYTF. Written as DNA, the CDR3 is TGCGCCAGCAGCCCACAGGGGGCGTTGAGCTATGGCTACACCTTC.